This is a list of T cell receptor beta chains from one sample in a study of T cells in Graves' hyperthyroidism and ophthalmopathy. From the multiplex PCR reads, TCRdb called clonotypes with MiXCR, one entry per CDR3 protein. The sample yields fewer than 500,000 distinct CDR3 sequences, roughly 14% seen once. Material for sequencing was blood. The receptors here all came from a man between 18 and 35 years old with Graves' ophthalmopathy. Both conserved end residues are part of each CDR3. The D gene is left open where the match is weak.

CASSRISGSNEKLFF NA TRBV25-1
CATSDRTVSGYTF NA TRBV24-1
CASSLEGTTEAFF NA TRBV11-2
CASSEGTAWNTEAFF NA TRBV2
CASSETSGITDTQYF TRBD2 TRBV6-1
CATSDKTGNQPQHF NA TRBV24-1
CASSQGRELTNTEAFF NA TRBV4-1
CASSDTFYNEQFF NA TRBV6-2/TRBV6-3
CASSPPSRGSYEQYF NA TRBV18
CASSQEVRENSPLHF NA TRBV4-2
CAWSVVEGQETQYF NA TRBV30
CSAIFLAGSVGEETQYF TRBD2 TRBV20-1
CASSLDGTGTGGTDTQYF TRBD1 TRBV11-2
CASSQDIAVGEQYF NA TRBV14
CASRSLAGGYNEQFF TRBD2 TRBV27
CASSLSGFAYEQYF NA TRBV7-9
CASKVRAFF NA TRBV27
CASSSSTSTDTQYF NA TRBV5-1
CASNLLGQGGSGELFF TRBD1 TRBV7-2
CASSYSTFWLDNEQFF NA TRBV6-2/TRBV6-3
CASSSSGRANEQFF TRBD2 TRBV7-8
CAISEGWQETQYF NA TRBV10-3
CAWTTGRRIPSGNTIYF NA TRBV30
CASSIGTGSFTDTQYF TRBD1 TRBV27
CASSKWGYQETQYF NA TRBV6-1
CASSLISPGDTQYF NA TRBV12-3/TRBV12-4
CASSYQGGGFSGNTIYF TRBD1 TRBV6-1
CATSDSAGRAGDYNEQFF NA TRBV24-1
CASRIHGANQPQHF NA TRBV12-3/TRBV12-4
CASSDSGRALNEQFF TRBD2 TRBV9
CSATNGMNTEAFF NA TRBV20-1
CASRTRGGTEAFF NA TRBV6-1